These T cell receptor beta chains were read from a single sample in a study of CD8+CD57+ T cells in acquired aplastic anemia. TCRdb independently ran MiXCR on the reads; one entry per CDR3 protein. The repertoire includes around 430,000 distinct CDR3 sequences, around a third of them detected once, and less than 0.85% sits in the top ten. Sequenced sample: sorted CD4+, CD8+, or CD8+CD57+ T cells (not recorded which) from PBMCs. The receptors derive from a human donor with aplastic anemia. The CDR3 runs from the conserved cysteine through the conserved F or W. Each record gives: D gene, V gene, J gene, clone size, CDR3 protein, CDR3 DNA. D genes are given only for firm matches. Size is stated for part of the rows, as once, few or many counts, or as a class when the clone is expanded.

TRBD1,TRBV20-1,TRBJ1-1,once,CSARQGGSEAFF,TGCAGTGCTCGACAGGGGGGATCTGAAGCTTTCTTT
TRBD2,TRBV25-1,TRBJ2-2,many,CASRGRGANTGELFF,TGTGCCAGCAGGGGGCGGGGGGCGAACACCGGGGAGCTGTTTTTT
-,TRBV11-1,TRBJ1-4,once,CASSLGGVVTNEKLFF,TGTGCCAGCAGCCTAGGTGGGGTTGTAACTAATGAAAAACTGTTTTTT
TRBD1,TRBV9,TRBJ1-3,-,CASSPRGDRGNTIYF,TGTGCCAGCAGCCCCAGGGGGGACCGTGGAAACACCATATATTTT
-,TRBV5-1,TRBJ1-5,many,CASSLSGQPNQPQHF,TGCGCCAGCAGCTTGAGTGGTCAGCCCAATCAGCCCCAGCATTTT
-,TRBV6-9,TRBJ1-6,few,CASTESRGSKPNSPLHF,TGTGCCAGCACCGAATCGAGAGGCAGCAAACCTAATTCACCCCTCCACTTT
TRBD1,TRBV10-3,TRBJ2-1,few,CAISESGTGPNEQFF,TGTGCCATCAGTGAGTCGGGGACAGGGCCCAATGAGCAGTTCTTC
TRBD1,TRBV19,TRBJ1-1,many,CASSTGQGGSEAFF,TGTGCCAGTAGTACCGGACAGGGGGGCTCTGAAGCTTTCTTT
-,TRBV25-1,TRBJ1-6,-,CASSALAGGISPLHF,TGTGCCAGCAGTGCCCTAGCGGGAGGGATTTCACCCCTCCACTTT
-,TRBV30,TRBJ2-1,-,CAWISQSEQFF,TGTGCCTGGATCTCTCAGTCTGAGCAGTTCTTC
-,TRBV5-1,TRBJ1-1,few,CASSYGQTWSENTEAFF,TGCGCCAGCAGCTATGGACAGACTTGGTCGGAGAACACTGAAGCTTTCTTT
-,TRBV5-5,TRBJ2-7,many,CASSLRQAYEQYF,TGTGCCAGCAGCCTACGACAGGCTTACGAGCAGTACTTC
-,TRBV19,TRBJ2-3,many,CASSSGTASTDTQYF,TGTGCCAGCAGCTCCGGGACGGCAAGCACAGATACGCAGTATTTT
TRBD1,TRBV5-4,TRBJ1-3,-,CASSRTGGDGNTIYF,TGTGCCAGCAGCCGGACAGGGGGAGATGGAAACACCATATATTTT
TRBD1,TRBV5-6,TRBJ1-6,few,CASSASRGIYNSPLHF,TGTGCCAGCAGCGCGAGCAGGGGGATTTATAATTCACCCCTCCACTTT
-,TRBV11-2,TRBJ2-1,few,CASSRRGRRGSGHNEQFF,TGTGCCAGCAGCCGTAGGGGCAGGAGGGGCTCGGGACACAATGAGCAGTTCTTC
-,TRBV29-1,TRBJ1-2,many,CSVVTQFYGYTF,TGCAGCGTTGTCACACAGTTCTATGGCTACACCTTC
-,TRBV2,TRBJ1-1,-,CASSYLGTNTEAFF,TGTGCCAGCAGTTACTTGGGGACGAACACTGAAGCTTTCTTT
TRBD2,TRBV7-3,TRBJ2-7,once,CAWNSGKSSYEQYF,TGTGCCTGGAATAGCGGGAAGAGCTCCTACGAGCAGTACTTC
TRBD1,TRBV6-1,TRBJ1-5,-,CASSQDRVGGQPQHF,TGTGCCAGCAGTCAGGACAGGGTGGGGGGTCAGCCCCAGCATTTT
-,TRBV25-1,TRBJ2-3,-,CASGQRGSTDTQYF,TGTGCCAGCGGACAGCGGGGCAGCACAGATACGCAGTATTTT
-,TRBV4-1,TRBJ1-6,few,CASSRGGQSSCNSPLHF,TGCGCCAGCAGTCGCGGCGGACAGAGCTCCTGTAATTCACCCCTCCACTTT
-,TRBV2,TRBJ2-1,many,CASSAGFYNEQFF,TGTGCCAGCAGTGCAGGCTTCTACAATGAGCAGTTCTTC
-,TRBV30,TRBJ1-3,-,CAWSSLSGNTIYF,TGTGCCTGGAGTTCCCTCTCTGGAAACACCATATATTTT
-,TRBV2,TRBJ2-7,many,CASNLKYEQYF,TGTGCCAGCAATCTAAAGTACGAGCAGTACTTC
-,TRBV24-1,TRBJ1-2,few,CASSFLRDVQIYGYTF,TGTGCCAGCAGCTTCCTCCGGGACGTCCAAATCTATGGCTACACCTTC
-,TRBV24-1,TRBJ1-6,-,CATSDKGQF,TGTGCCACCAGTGATAAGGGACAATTT
-,TRBV20-1,TRBJ1-6,-,CSARVGSFVYNSPLHF,TGCAGTGCCAGAGTGGGCAGCTTCGTCTATAATTCACCCCTCCACTTT
-,TRBV2,TRBJ1-1,many,CASKEQSVVNTEAFF,TGTGCCAGCAAGGAACAGAGCGTGGTGAACACTGAAGCTTTCTTT
TRBD1,TRBV7-8,TRBJ2-3,-,CASKPGQGNTDTQYF,TGTGCCAGCAAACCGGGACAGGGAAACACAGATACGCAGTATTTT
-,TRBV7-2,TRBJ2-7,many,CASSQTLDTKNRPYF,TGTGCCAGCAGTCAGACATTGGACACTAAAAACAGGCCGTACTTC
-,TRBV10-3,TRBJ1-4,-,CASSLSTGGHEKLFF,TGTGCCAGCAGCTTATCGACAGGCGGACATGAAAAACTGTTTTTT
-,TRBV30,TRBJ2-7,few,CAWSVGNLYEQYF,TGTGCCTGGAGTGTAGGGAACCTCTACGAGCAGTACTTC
-,TRBV5-5,TRBJ1-5,once,CASSLEGGARQPQHF,TGTGCCAGCAGCTTGGAGGGGGGGGCTCGGCAGCCCCAGCATTTT
TRBD2,TRBV12-3/TRBV12-4,TRBJ2-5,-,CASSFFLAGETQYF,TGTGCCAGCAGTTTTTTCTTAGCGGGAGAGACCCAGTACTTC
-,TRBV6-2/TRBV6-3,TRBJ1-1,once,CASSYFGRGRGRNTEAFF,TGTGCCAGCAGTTACTTTGGGCGCGGGAGGGGACGGAACACTGAAGCTTTCTTT
-,TRBV2,TRBJ1-4,-,CASTSREKLFF,TGTGCCAGCACCAGTAGGGAAAAACTGTTTTTT
-,TRBV2,TRBJ1-5,once,CASSFRRSNQPQHF,TGTGCCAGCAGTTTTAGGCGTAGCAATCAGCCCCAGCATTTT
-,TRBV19,TRBJ1-2,-,CASSLYAGFYGYTF,TGTGCCAGCAGCTTGTATGCAGGTTTCTATGGCTACACCTTC